The 15 T cell receptor beta chains below come from one sample, sequenced in a study of cytomegalovirus exposure and HLA in healthy donors (dated by TCRdb to about 2017). Library construction relied on the immunoSEQ multiplex PCR assay. For the multiplex PCR, a mixture combining 60 forward primers for TCR Vbeta segments and 13 reverse primers for TCR Jbeta segments was used. This is the immuneACCESS table as TCRdb keeps it, with only in-frame sequences that have V and J called. A part of the clones is gone; compared with another copy, unresolved V genes explain less than half, and the rest is unexplained. In all, the sample holds around 190,000 clones, and roughly 77% of those were seen once. The ten largest clones capture about 3.1% of the sample. The sequenced material came from PBMCs. The receptor set was obtained from a woman between 25 and 40 years old in good health and CMV-seropositive.

This rearrangement joins TRBV5-4 to TRBJ1-1; D unresolved. The CDR3 sequence is 13 residues long. V was shortened by 0 bases and J by 6 bases, with 9 bases between the two germline ends. The V gene's germline CDR1 is SGHNT and CDR2 YYREEE (reference sequence). The CDR3 protein is CASSLEAVSEAFF. Written as DNA, the CDR3 is TGTGCCAGCAGCTTGGAAGCGGTTTCTGAAGCTTTCTTT.

The table lists this clone with a count of one. The chain employs TRBV10-2 and TRBJ2-7; D unresolved. This CDR3 is 17 amino acids long. The V gene's germline CDR1 is WSHSY and CDR2 SAAADI. V shed 3 bases and J shed 0 bases, with 18 bases lying between them. The CDR3 protein is CASSESRNTQSSYEQYF. DNA of the CDR3: TGCGCCAGCAGTGAATCAAGGAACACACAGAGCTCCTACGAGCAGTACTTC.

This sequence joins TRBV7-9 and TRBJ2-7; D might be TRBD1 (6 bases). V lost 1 base and J 6 bases, leaving 19 bases between the germline ends. The CDR3 runs 16 residues. Germline CDR1 SEHNR, CDR2 FQNEAQ (reference sequence). CDR3 sequence (DNA): TGTGCCAGCAGCTTAGGCACAGGGTTTTTTTCGGCCGAGCAGTACTTC. As protein: CASSLGTGFFSAEQYF.

This clone was counted a few times. The chain links TRBV6-6 to TRBJ1-1; D is ambiguous. The V end was cut by 6 bases, the J end by 8 bases, with 16 bases between. There are 13 residues in the CDR3. Germline V gives CDR1 MNHNY, CDR2 SVGAGI (reference sequence). In DNA, the CDR3 is TGTGCCAGCAGCACCCGGTGGGGAGCGGAAGCTTTCTTT. This encodes CASSTRWGAEAFF.

The genes are TRBV27 and TRBJ2-3; 14 bases are shared with TRBD2. The CDR3 sequence is 17 residues long. With V trimmed by 4 bases and J by 6 bases, 9 bases remained unmatched. The germline V gene has CDR1 MNHEY and CDR2 SMNVEV (reference sequence). As DNA, the CDR3 is TGTGCCAGCAGTTCGGGGGGACTAGCGGGAGCTTTCGATACGCAGTATTTT. Translated, it gives CASSSGGLAGAFDTQYF.

V gene TRBV2 combines with J gene TRBJ1-1; maybe TRBD1 (6 bases). V was cut by 7 bases and J by 7 bases, with 10 bases left in between. This CDR3 region has 11 residues. The germline V gene has CDR1 SNHLY and CDR2 FYNNEI. The CDR3 protein is CASIPRGEAFF. CDR3 sequence (DNA): TGTGCCAGCATACCCAGGGGTGAAGCTTTCTTT.

This clone turned up a few times. The chain is built from TRBV2 and TRBJ2-3; D unresolved. CDR1 is SNHLY, CDR2 FYNNEI, per germline. The CDR3 runs 13 residues. The V end lost 3 bases, the J end lost 3 bases, and 7 bases lay between the germline ends. The CDR3 bases are TGTGCCAGCAGTGAGACCAGGACAGATACGCAGTATTTT. Translation gives CASSETRTDTQYF.

This chain connects TRBV27 to TRBJ1-5; D is unclear. In germline, CDR1 is MNHEY, CDR2 SMNVEV (reference sequence). The V end lost 0 bases, the J end lost 10 bases, and 10 bases lay between the germline ends. CDR3 length: 13 residues. The CDR3 loop is CASSLSLAGPQHF. The CDR3 DNA reads TGTGCCAGCAGTTTATCGCTCGCAGGCCCCCAGCATTTT.

This clone has just a few counts. V and J are TRBV25-1 and TRBJ1-1, with D perhaps matching TRBD1 (6 bases). The CDR3 consists of 15 residues. The germline V and J ends were trimmed by 2 bases and 0 bases, with 10 bases remaining between them. Germline V gives CDR1 MGHDK, CDR2 SYGVNS. The CDR3 protein is CASSEVQGLNTEAFF. CDR3 DNA sequence: TGTGCCAGCAGTGAAGTACAGGGATTGAACACTGAAGCTTTCTTT.

The chain employs TRBV5-4 and TRBJ2-5; a weak D match, TRBD2 (5 bases). CDR1 and CDR2 (germline): SGHNT, YYREEE (reference sequence). The CDR3 contains 13 residues. Trimming pared 5 bases from V and 5 bases from J, leaving 13 bases between. CDR3 in amino acids: CASRIGGSETQYF. The CDR3 coding sequence is TGTGCCAGCAGAATTGGAGGATCCGAGACCCAGTACTTC.

In its sample, this clone was seen a few times. V gene TRBV6-1 combines with J gene TRBJ2-7; TRBD2 is a possible D gene (6 bases). CDR1 is MNHNS, CDR2 SASEGT, per germline. Trimming left V 8 bases short and J 0 bases short, with 11 bases between. This CDR3 has 13 amino acids. The CDR3 nucleotides are TGTGCCAGCCGGGACTCGAGCTCCTACGAGCAGTACTTC. Its translation is CASRDSSSYEQYF.

The gene calls are TRBV19 and TRBJ2-1, with D possibly matching TRBD2 (6 bases). The CDR3 runs 16 residues. In germline, CDR1 is LNHDA, CDR2 SQIVND (reference sequence). V lost 3 bases, J lost 7 bases, and 19 bases lay in between. CDR3 coding DNA: TGTGCCAGTAGTATCGGTGCGGGAAGGGTTGTAAATGAGCAGTTCTTC. Protein sequence: CASSIGAGRVVNEQFF.

The genes are TRBV5-6 and TRBJ2-7; D is unclear. Looked up from germline, CDR1 is SGHDT and CDR2 is YYEEEE. The CDR3 is 16 amino acids. Deletions cut 4 bases from V and 3 bases from J, with 20 bases between. The CDR3 reads CASSPIDAVKGYEQYF. The CDR3 region has the DNA TGTGCCAGCAGCCCGATCGATGCGGTGAAAGGCTACGAGCAGTACTTC.

Comments on this clone: The same CDR3 can be traced to other DNA sequences in this sample. V and J are TRBV7-9 and TRBJ2-1, with D tentatively TRBD2 (6 bases). The V end lost 2 bases, the J end lost 0 bases, and 11 bases lay between the germline ends. Germline values: CDR1 SEHNR, CDR2 FQNEAQ (reference sequence). This CDR3 comprises 16 residues. The CDR3 DNA reads as TGTGCCAGCAGCTTATATGGAGGGAGCTCCTACAATGAGCAGTTCTTC. This translates into CASSLYGGSSYNEQFF. The whole variable domain, filled in from reference TRBV7-9 and TRBJ2-1, reads DTGVSQNPRHKITKRGQNVTFRCDPISEHNRLYWYRQTLGQGPEFLTYFQNEAQLEKSRLLSDRFSAERPKGSFSTLEIQRTEQGDSAMYLCASSLYGGSSYNEQFFGPGTRLTVL.

This clone occurred a few times. The V and J genes are TRBV4-2 and TRBJ2-3, with 10 bases matching TRBD2. The CDR3 is 17 amino acids. CDR1 and CDR2 from the germline V gene are LGHNA and YNFKEQ. J was trimmed by 6 bases and V by 0 bases; bases with no gene match: 9. The CDR3: CASSQEKGAGGTDTQYF. The CDR3, as DNA: TGTGCCAGCAGCCAAGAAAAAGGAGCGGGAGGGACGGATACGCAGTATTTT.